The 15 T cell receptor beta chains below were found in one sample sequenced in a study of T cells in Graves' hyperthyroidism and ophthalmopathy. Amplification yielded TCR beta CDR3 regions, with RNA transcripts as the source. Primed by the HTBI set, a first-round RT-PCR was run on the TCR CDR3. TCRdb ran MiXCR on the multiplex PCR reads and lists one entry per CDR3 protein. The sample contains almost 600,000 distinct CDR3 sequences, about 45% of which appear only once. Sequenced sample: peripheral blood or thyroid tissue (not recorded which). The receptors come from a woman under 30 with Graves' hyperthyroidism.

This clonotype was counted at least ten times. V and J are TRBV25-1 and TRBJ2-2; 10 bases are shared with TRBD2. The CDR3 contains 15 residues. CDR1 and CDR2 from the germline V gene are MGHDK and SYGVNS. Losses at the gene ends were 6 bases for V and 8 bases for J; bases not matched to a gene: 9. CDR3: CASSGIAGGAGELFF. The CDR3 DNA follows: TGTGCCAGCAGCGGTATAGCGGGAGGAGCGGGGGAGCTGTTTTTT.

Concerning this clonotype itself: A read error may account for a junction end that differs from germline. The V call is TRBV12-3 or TRBV12-4, the J call TRBJ1-1, with no clear D. The CDR3 has 14 amino acids. CDR3 nucleotides: TGTGCCAGCAGTTTATTCGTAGAGGCGCCGACCGTGGCCTTT. Translating gives CASSLFVEAPTVAF.

V and J are TRBV19 and TRBJ2-5, with D tentatively TRBD2 (6 bases). V was trimmed by 5 bases and J by 9 bases, leaving 16 bases between them. Germline V gene data show CDR1 as LNHDA and CDR2 as SQIVND (reference sequence). This CDR3 has 13 amino acids. CDR3 loop: CASSPRGGASQYF. CDR3 nucleotide sequence: TGTGCCAGTAGTCCCCGGGGAGGAGCTTCCCAGTACTTC.

In its sample, this clonotype was seen once. This sequence joins TRBV19 and TRBJ2-3; 7 bases line up with TRBD1. The germline gives CDR1 LNHDA, CDR2 SQIVND (reference sequence). J lost 6 bases, V lost 11 bases, and 11 bases had no gene match. The CDR3 covers 13 residues. For the CDR3, the DNA is TGTGCCGGTACGTTACAGGGGTTGGATACGCAGTATTTT. It translates to CAGTLQGLDTQYF.

This clonotype was recorded at least ten times. V usage is TRBV7-2 and J usage is TRBJ2-5; 9 nucleotides line up with TRBD2. Trimming removed 3 bases from V and 5 bases from J; junction bases left unmatched: 7. The CDR3 length is 15 residues. In germline, CDR1 is SGHTA, CDR2 FQGNSA. CDR3 bases: TGTGCCAGCAGCTTTGGCGGGAGGGCCATGGAGACCCAGTACTTC. Its protein product is CASSFGGRAMETQYF.

This clonotype was seen many times. The V gene is TRBV7-9, the J gene TRBJ2-5; D is possibly TRBD1 (6 bases). Germline V gene sequence: CDR1 SEHNR, CDR2 FQNEAQ (reference sequence). V was shortened by 4 bases and J by 5 bases, with 14 bases between the two germline ends. This CDR3 has 14 residues. This chain's CDR3 is CASSSYRERETQYF. In DNA form, the CDR3 reads TGTGCCAGCAGCTCATACAGGGAACGGGAGACCCAGTACTTC.

In this sample, this clonotype turned up many times. The gene calls are TRBV6-2 or TRBV6-3 and TRBJ2-5; D ambiguous. The CDR3 has 14 amino acids. V was shortened by 4 bases and J by 1 base, with 10 bases between the two germline ends. Germline loops: CDR1 MNHEY, CDR2 SVGEGT. This chain's CDR3 is CASSSRDGQETQYF. The CDR3 DNA reads as TGTGCCAGCAGTTCCCGAGACGGCCAAGAGACCCAGTACTTC.

The chain employs TRBV7-8 and TRBJ2-5; 7 bases line up with TRBD2. With the DNA end fitting TRBJ2-7 better, the J assignment may be wrong. The germline V gene encodes CDR1 SGHVS and CDR2 FQNEAQ. The CDR3 covers 14 residues. The CDR3 loop is CASSLAGGIGEQYF. The CDR3 DNA reads TGTGCCAGCAGCTTAGCGGGGGGGATAGGCGAGCAGTACTTC.

The genes are TRBV11-2 and TRBJ2-5; the D gene is possibly TRBD1 (5 bases). V lost 4 bases and J 4 bases, leaving 10 bases between the germline ends. This CDR3 is 13 amino acids long. The germline V gene encodes CDR1 SGHAT and CDR2 FQNNGV. As DNA, the CDR3 is TGTGCCAGCAGCTCCAGGGCGACAGAGACCCAGTACTTC. Translation gives CASSSRATETQYF. The full variable domain, in which reference TRBV11-2 and TRBJ2-5 provide the parts outside the CDR3, is EAGVAQSPRYKIIEKRQSVAFWCNPISGHATLYWYQQILGQGPKLLIQFQNNGVVDDSQLPKDRFSAERLKGVDSTLKIQPAKLEDSAVYLCASSSRATETQYFGPGTRLLVL.

This clonotype was seen ten or more times. V is TRBV20-1 and J is TRBJ1-5, with a tentative D call TRBD1 (6 bases). Germline V gives CDR1 DFQATT, CDR2 SNEGSKA (reference sequence). This CDR3 is built from 13 residues. V lost 7 bases, J lost 4 bases, and 14 bases lay in between. This chain's CDR3 is CSVGEGGNQPQHF. The CDR3 DNA reads TGCAGTGTCGGTGAAGGGGGGAATCAGCCCCAGCATTTT.

In its sample, this clonotype was seen once. V is TRBV29-1 and J is TRBJ1-3, with D unclear. Per germline, CDR1 SQVTM and CDR2 ANQGSEA. The CDR3 length is 12 residues. Trimming took off 0 bases at V and 7 bases at J, with 7 bases between the two ends. CDR3 nucleotide sequence: TGCAGCGTTGAAGAGGGTTTGAACACCATATATTTT. Translation: CSVEEGLNTIYF.

As DNA, the CDR3 is TGTGCCAGCAGTAGGGGACATAGCAATTCACCCCTCCACTTT. Amino acid sequence: CASSRGHSNSPLHF. This sequence joins TRBV7-3 and TRBJ1-6; TRBD1 might be the D (6 bases). Germline V gene data show CDR1 as SGHTA and CDR2 as FQGTGA. V dropped 6 bases and J dropped 7 bases, with 13 bases sitting between them. This CDR3 comprises 14 residues.

This clonotype showed up just a few times. This chain uses TRBV18 with TRBJ2-5; D is undetermined. Trimming stripped 6 bases from V and 4 bases from J, with 18 bases between. The CDR3 is made up of 15 amino acids. CDR1 and CDR2 (germline): KGHSH, LQKENI. In nucleotides, the CDR3 is TGTGCCAGCTCGCCGGCCTCAATAACCCCAGAGACCCAGTACTTC. This sequence encodes CASSPASITPETQYF.

J is TRBJ2-7 and V is TRBV7-2; D is perhaps TRBD2 (6 bases). The assigned J gene may be wrong: the sequence end matches TRBJ2-1 better. This CDR3 is built from 14 residues. CDR1 and CDR2 from the germline V gene are SGHTA and FQGNSA. The CDR3 loop reads CASSLARDHNEQFF. DNA for the CDR3: TGTGCCAGCAGCTTAGCGCGGGACCACAATGAGCAGTTCTTC.

The chain employs TRBV7-2 and TRBJ2-2; 9 bases line up with TRBD1. The length of the CDR3 is 15 residues. V shed 10 bases and J 4 bases; nucleotides not matched to a gene: 10. Looked up from germline, CDR1 is SGHTA and CDR2 is FQGNSA. The CDR3 loop reads CAIEQGAGGTGELFF. The DNA of the CDR3 is TGTGCCATCGAACAGGGGGCCGGAGGCACCGGGGAGCTGTTTTTT.